Below are 21 T cell receptor beta chains sequenced from a single sample in a study of T cell clonality in common variable immunodeficiency (dated by TCRdb to between 2015 and 2016). The receptor library was made with the immunoSEQ multiplex PCR assay. Here the immuneACCESS table is served through TCRdb, limited to in-frame sequences with V and J called. Missing clones are a known gap in these copies; in checked studies unresolved V genes cover under half, and the rest lacks a known reason. This sample was tabulated with some 40,000 clones, among which there are no singletons. Roughly 3.4% of the sample is held by the ten biggest clonotypes. The sequencing sample was made of peripheral blood mononuclear cells. The receptors originated from a person aged 18 to 75 in good health.

This clone has a count of ten or more. The read comes to an end 3 residues before the CDR3 does, leaving the germline J gene to fill in the end. This sequence joins TRBV5-1 and TRBJ1-4; D possibly corresponds to TRBD1 (5 bases). Trimming took 4 bases from V and 7 from J, leaving 14 bases between them. Germline assignment: CDR1 SGHRS and CDR2 YFSETQ. This CDR3 is built from 14 residues. CDR3 amino acids: CASSPTAGGEKLFF. The CDR3 DNA, read in part, is TGCGCCAGCAGCCCAACGGCCGGGGGTGAAAAA.

This clone appeared many times. The read stops 3 residues short of the end of the CDR3; the missing end is completed from the germline J gene. This chain connects TRBV7-2 to TRBJ2-1, with 7 bases that match TRBD2. The CDR3 spans 14 residues. CDR1 and CDR2 from the germline V gene are SGHTA and FQGNSA. V lost 3 bases, J lost 8 bases, and 7 bases stayed unmatched. Here the CDR3 reads CASSLVAGTDEQFF. The CDR3 DNA, read in part, is TGTGCCAGCAGCTTGGTAGCGGGTACGGATGAG.

This clone has ten or more counts. Read sequence stops 3 residues before the CDR3 end, and the germline J gene provides the missing end. V is TRBV7-8 and J is TRBJ2-5, with TRBD1 identical over 7 bases. Trimming cost V 3 bases and J 3 bases; bases outside gene matches: 7. CDR3 length equals 15 residues. CDR1 is SGHVS and CDR2 is FQNEAQ in the germline V gene. The CDR3 loop reads CASSFRQGPEETQYF. The part of the CDR3 DNA that was read is TGTGCCAGCAGCTTCCGACAGGGCCCTGAAGAGACC.

The table lists this clone with many counts. The read falls 3 residues short of the CDR3 end, and the missing part is taken from the germline J gene. The J gene is TRBJ1-2, the V gene TRBV7-6; D remains ambiguous. From germline, CDR1 is SGHVS and CDR2 FNYEAQ. The CDR3 has 13 residues. Partial CDR3 DNA: TGTGCCAGCAGCATCGACTCATCCGAGGGC. This gives the protein CASSIDSSEG. The whole CDR3 protein is CASSIDSSEGYTF.

This clone was seen many times. The read gets to within 3 residues of the CDR3 end, and the germline J gene fills in the rest. The chain couples TRBV2 to TRBJ1-5, with D possibly TRBD1 on 6 matching bases. This CDR3 comprises 15 residues. Germline-derived CDR1 and CDR2 are SNHLY and FYNNEI. The V end was cut by 6 bases, the J end by 7 bases, with 19 bases between. CDR3 sequence: CASSAREIRGQPQHF. The covered CDR3 bases are TGTGCCAGCAGCGCGAGGGAAATCAGGGGCCAGCCC. Full variable domain (missing parts from reference TRBV2 and TRBJ1-5): EPEVTQTPSHQVTQMGQEVILRCVPISNHLYFYWYRQILGQKVEFLVSFYNNEISEKSEIFDDQFSVERPDGSNFTLKIRSTKLEDSAMYFCASSAREIRGQPQHFGDGTRLSIL.

In its sample, this clone was seen many times. Coverage ceases 3 residues before the CDR3 finishes, and the germline J gene fills in the end. The chain joins TRBV18 to TRBJ2-5; tentative D call: TRBD1 (6 bases). The CDR3 covers 14 residues. The V end lost 0 bases, the J end lost 7 bases, and 12 bases lay between the germline ends. Germline assignment: CDR1 KGHSH and CDR2 LQKENI. The CDR3 here is CASSPPAQGGTQYF. The CDR3 bases that were read are TGTGCCAGCTCACCACCGGCACAGGGTGGGACC.

There are many counts of this clone. With the read ending 3 residues before the CDR3 end, the germline J gene is used to fill in that end. The rearrangement joins TRBV5-1 to TRBJ1-2; D is ambiguous. Looked up from germline, CDR1 is SGHRS and CDR2 is YFSETQ. The V end lost 0 bases, the J end lost 2 bases, and 8 bases lay between the germline ends. The CDR3 runs 14 residues. This CDR3 is CASSLGQENYGYTF. CDR3 DNA (partial): TGCGCCAGCAGCTTGGGGCAGGAAAACTATGGC. Complete variable domain (other parts from reference TRBV5-1 and TRBJ1-2): KAGVTQTPRYLIKTRGQQVTLSCSPISGHRSVSWYQQTPGQGLQFLFEYFSETQRNKGNFPGRFSGRQFSNSRSEMNVSTLELGDSALYLCASSLGQENYGYTFGSGTRLTVV.

This clone was seen more than once but under ten times. The missing CDR3 end, 3 residues past where the read stops, is filled in from the germline J gene. The J gene is TRBJ2-3, the V gene TRBV6-1, with TRBD1 as a possible D gene (5 bases). CDR1 MNHNS and CDR2 SASEGT come from the germline V gene. The V end lost 2 bases, the J end lost 4 bases, and 10 bases lay between the germline ends. This CDR3 contains 14 residues. The covered CDR3 bases are TGTGCCAGCAGTGAATTAAGGGGTGCAGATACG. Translated: CASSELRGADT. The full CDR3 protein is CASSELRGADTQYF.

CDR3 residues: CSAVRTSGKYDYTF. CDR3 bases read: TGCAGTGCTGTCCGGACTAGCGGGAAATACGAC. The chain has TRBV20-1 and TRBJ1-2; D remains ambiguous. The read terminates 3 residues ahead of where the CDR3 ends, so the germline J gene completes it. The CDR3 sequence is 14 residues long. Per the germline V gene, CDR1 is DFQATT and CDR2 is SNEGSKA (reference sequence).

This clone came up many times. The read ends 3 residues before the CDR3 terminus; that terminus is restored from the germline J gene. V and J are TRBV7-2 and TRBJ2-5, with 8 bases fitting TRBD1. From germline, CDR1 is SGHTA and CDR2 FQGNSA. The CDR3 runs 13 residues. The part of the CDR3 DNA that was read is TGTGCCAGCAGCTCTGCGGACAGGGCAACC. Encoded protein: CASSSADRAT. Given in full, the CDR3 is CASSSADRATQYF.

This clone was seen ten or more times. The read ends 3 residues shy of where the CDR3 ends; the end is completed using the germline J gene. The V call is TRBV9, the J call TRBJ2-5; D might be TRBD1 or TRBD2, each matching 6 bases. Looked up from germline, CDR1 is SGDLS and CDR2 is YYNGEE. The CDR3 consists of 14 residues. Trimming cost V 0 bases and J 5 bases, with 11 bases left between them. CDR3 amino acids: CASSVGWRGETQYF. Incomplete CDR3 DNA: TGTGCCAGCAGCGTAGGCTGGAGGGGGGAGACC.

This clone occurred many times. The CDR3 is cut off 3 residues early in the read; its end comes from the germline J gene. The genes are TRBV30 and TRBJ2-7; the D gene is possibly TRBD1 (6 bases). The CDR3 is 13 residues long. The germline gives CDR1 GTSNPN, CDR2 SVGIG (reference sequence). V lost 3 bases, J lost 3 bases, and 12 bases lay in between. The CDR3: CAWRGRGRYEQYF. Incomplete CDR3 DNA: TGTGCCTGGAGGGGCAGGGGTCGCTACGAG.

The sample holds many counts of this clone. The CDR3 end falls 3 residues outside the read, so it is completed with the germline J gene. The rearrangement uses TRBV19 and TRBJ2-6, with a tentative D call TRBD1 (5 bases). The CDR3 contains 14 residues. Trimming removed 7 bases at V and 1 base at J, with 8 bases between. The germline CDR1 and CDR2 sequences are LNHDA and SQIVND (reference sequence). CDR3: CASNQGSGANVLTF. CDR3 DNA (partial): TGTGCCAGTAATCAGGGATCTGGGGCCAACGTC.

This clone appeared a few times. The DNA ends 3 residues before the CDR3 does, and the rest of the CDR3 is filled in from the germline J gene. This chain connects TRBV7-9 to TRBJ1-1; D gene uncertain. The CDR3 consists of 13 residues. In germline, CDR1 is SEHNR, CDR2 FQNEAQ (reference sequence). Trimming pared 2 bases from V and 7 bases from J, leaving 11 bases between. Incomplete CDR3 DNA: TGTGCCAGCAGCTTAAGAACAGAGTTTGAA. Amino acids: CASSLRTEFE. The CDR3 reads in full as CASSLRTEFEAFF.

This clone showed up many times. The DNA ends 3 residues before the CDR3 does, and the rest of the CDR3 is filled in from the germline J gene. This chain links TRBV5-4 with TRBJ1-2, with 8 bases fitting TRBD1. This CDR3 is built from 13 residues. Germline CDR1 reads SGHNT; CDR2 reads YYREEE (reference sequence). The trim removed 4 bases at V and 4 bases at J, leaving 3 bases unmatched. The CDR3: CASSVGQVYGYTF. The sequenced CDR3 bases are TGTGCCAGCAGCGTGGGACAGGTCTATGGC. The variable domain in full, completed from reference TRBV5-4 and TRBJ1-2, reads ETGVTQSPTHLIKTRGQQVTLRCSSQSGHNTVSWYQQALGQGPQFIFQYYREEENGRGNFPPRFSGLQFPNYSSELNVNALELDDSALYLCASSVGQVYGYTFGSGTRLTVV.

This clone was seen a few times. The missing CDR3 end, 3 residues past where the read stops, is filled in from the germline J gene. The J gene is TRBJ2-3, the V gene TRBV7-9; D ambiguous. The CDR3 spans 12 residues. V lost 1 base to trimming and J lost 6 bases, with 5 bases between them. CDR1 and CDR2 (germline): SEHNR, FQNEAQ (reference sequence). The CDR3 bases that were read are TGTGCCAGCAGCTTAGACTCCGATACG. This encodes CASSLDSDT. The CDR3 reads in full as CASSLDSDTQYF.

This clone occurred many times. The read gets to within 3 residues of the CDR3 end, and the germline J gene fills in the rest. The J gene is TRBJ2-1, the V gene TRBV5-6, with unresolved D. This CDR3 comprises 15 residues. The germline V and J ends were trimmed by 1 base and 0 bases, with 8 bases remaining between them. Looked up from germline, CDR1 is SGHDT and CDR2 is YYEEEE. The CDR3 is CASSLPPGSYNEQFF. CDR3 DNA, as far as it was read: TGTGCCAGCAGCTTGCCCCCGGGCTCCTACAATGAG.

This clone showed up just a few times. The read stops 3 residues short of the end of the CDR3; the missing end is completed from the germline J gene. J is TRBJ2-7 and V is TRBV7-3, with 10 nucleotides matching TRBD2. The trim removed 2 bases at V and 5 bases at J, leaving 15 bases unmatched. The CDR3 totals 18 residues. CDR1 and CDR2 (germline): SGHTA, FQGTGA. The part of the CDR3 DNA that was read is TGTGCCAGCAGCTTATGGGGGGGGAAGCGGGAGGGCAGGGACGAG. It yields the protein CASSLWGGKREGRDE. From start to end, the CDR3 is CASSLWGGKREGRDEQYF.

This clone was seen a handful of times. The read ends 3 residues shy of where the CDR3 ends; the end is completed using the germline J gene. The V and J genes are TRBV5-6 and TRBJ1-1; tentatively, D is TRBD1 (6 bases). Germline-derived CDR1 and CDR2 are SGHDT and YYEEEE. There are 13 residues in the CDR3. With 3 bases removed from V and 3 bases from J, the gap between germline ends came to 9 bases. The CDR3 DNA, read in part, is TGTGCCAGCAGCTGGGACACCTACACTGAA. Protein: CASSWDTYTE. The full CDR3 reads CASSWDTYTEAFF. Looking up the rest from reference TRBV5-6 and TRBJ1-1 gives the full variable domain: DAGVTQSPTHLIKTRGQQVTLRCSPKSGHDTVSWYQQALGQGPQFIFQYYEEEERQRGNFPDRFSGHQFPNYSSELNVNALLLGDSALYLCASSWDTYTEAFFGQGTRLTVV.

This clone was seen repeatedly, ten times or more. Read coverage stops 3 residues before the CDR3 terminus; the germline J gene supplies the remainder. The chain carries TRBV7-9 and TRBJ2-7; D ambiguous. V was trimmed by 6 bases and J by 0 bases, leaving 12 bases between them. The CDR3 has 14 residues. Germline V lookup: CDR1 SEHNR, CDR2 FQNEAQ (reference sequence). The CDR3 region is CASRKAGSSYEQYF. The sequenced CDR3 bases are TGTGCCAGCAGAAAGGCCGGGTCCTCCTACGAG. Drawing the rest from reference TRBV7-9 and TRBJ2-7, the complete variable domain is DTGVSQNPRHKITKRGQNVTFRCDPISEHNRLYWYRQTLGQGPEFLTYFQNEAQLEKSRLLSDRFSAERPKGSFSTLEIQRTEQGDSAMYLCASRKAGSSYEQYFGPGTRLTVT.

This clone was detected many times. The CDR3 extends 3 residues past the end of the read, so its final part is completed from the germline J gene. The gene calls are TRBV7-6 and TRBJ2-2; 13 bases map to TRBD2. From germline, CDR1 is SGHVS and CDR2 FNYEAQ. The CDR3 consists of 17 residues. The trim removed 5 bases at V and 1 base at J, leaving 4 bases unmatched. CDR3 sequence reads: CASSPRTSGGNTGELFF. CDR3 bases read: TGTGCCAGCAGCCCCAGGACTAGCGGGGGGAACACCGGGGAG.